This T cell receptor beta chain was identified during a study of blood T cells in healthy people across ages. Each donor supplied roughly 10 milliliters of peripheral blood. General observations from the study: Observed TCR beta diversity per million T cells went down as age went up. This fall followed a roughly linear course with age.

Together with a sample-barcoded 5' primer, a J-beta primer mix was included in a second PCR lasting about 7 to 11 cycles. Each CDR3 protein is one row after TCRdb ran MiXCR on the 5' RACE reads. The sample holds roughly 1,000,000 distinct CDR3 sequences, 25% seen once. The CDR3 loop spans 16 amino acids. Germline V gene sequence: CDR1 MNHNS, CDR2 SASEGT. The V gene end was trimmed by 4 bases and the J gene end by 9 bases; junction bases not matched to a gene: 10. In the case of this clonotype: Antigen unknown.

The same sample was also used in a study of T cells of mothers and their children.

This receptor was taken from a girl aged 2 to 10 in good health. The sequenced sample consisted of blood. The V and J genes are TRBV6-1 and TRBJ2-4, with 12 bases that match TRBD2. The CDR3 protein is CASSGLAGVIQGIQYF. CDR3 DNA: TGTGCCAGCAGTGGACTAGCGGGAGTTATCCAGGGCATTCAGTACTTC.